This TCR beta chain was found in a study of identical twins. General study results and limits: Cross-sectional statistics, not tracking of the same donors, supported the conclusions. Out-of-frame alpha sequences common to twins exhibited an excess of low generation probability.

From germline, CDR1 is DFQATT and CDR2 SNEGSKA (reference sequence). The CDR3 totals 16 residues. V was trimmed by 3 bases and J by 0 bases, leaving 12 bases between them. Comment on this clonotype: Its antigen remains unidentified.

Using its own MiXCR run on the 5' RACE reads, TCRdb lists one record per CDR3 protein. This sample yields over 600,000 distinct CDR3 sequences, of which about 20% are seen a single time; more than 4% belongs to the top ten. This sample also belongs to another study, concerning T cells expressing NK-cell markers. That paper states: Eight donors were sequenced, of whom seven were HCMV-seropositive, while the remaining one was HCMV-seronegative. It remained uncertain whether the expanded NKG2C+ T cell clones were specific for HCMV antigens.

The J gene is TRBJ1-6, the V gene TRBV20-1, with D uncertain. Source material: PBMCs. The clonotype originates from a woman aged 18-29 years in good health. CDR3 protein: CSASTGGSSYNSPLHF. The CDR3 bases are TGCAGTGCTAGTACGGGTGGAAGCTCCTATAATTCACCCCTCCACTTT.